Listed here are 2 T cell receptor beta chains from one sample, sequenced in a study of shared clonotypes between healthy human individuals. Some clones are missing from TCRdb's copy, which holds only in-frame ones; the method was immunoSEQ multiplex PCR. The sample lists 1.5 million to 1.9 million clones, around 98% occurring once. Sequenced sample: naive CD4+ T cells sorted from blood. The subset is: CD45RA+ positively selected. The receptors derive from a man aged 25-40 years in good health.

The chain has TRBV21-1 and TRBJ2-7; the table names TRBD1, a call not compared with the DNA. TRBV21-1 is a pseudogene. This CDR3 is built from 14 residues. CDR3 residues: CASSAHDSRYEQYF. DNA for the CDR3: TGTGCCAGCAGCGCGCATGACAGTCGCTACGAGCAGTACTTC.

The chain uses TRBV25-1 and TRBJ2-7; 8 positions agree with TRBD1. The length of the CDR3 is 16 residues. V dropped 1 base and J dropped 1; count of bases not matched to a gene: 6. From germline, CDR1 is MGHDK and CDR2 SYGVNS. The CDR3 DNA reads TGTGCCAGCAGTGAATCGGGGACAGGTCCTTCCTACGAGCAGTACTTC. It yields the protein CASSESGTGPSYEQYF.